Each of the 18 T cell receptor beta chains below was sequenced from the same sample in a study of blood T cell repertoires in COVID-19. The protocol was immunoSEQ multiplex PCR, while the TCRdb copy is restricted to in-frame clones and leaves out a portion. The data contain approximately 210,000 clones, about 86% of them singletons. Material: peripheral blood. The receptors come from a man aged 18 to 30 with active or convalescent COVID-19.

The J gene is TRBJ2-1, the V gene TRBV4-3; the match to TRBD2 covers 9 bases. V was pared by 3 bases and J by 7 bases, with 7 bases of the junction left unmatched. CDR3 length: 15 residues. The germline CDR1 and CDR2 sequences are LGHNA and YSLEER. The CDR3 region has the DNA TGCGCCAGCAGCCATGGAGCGGGAGGATGGAATGAGCAGTTCTTC. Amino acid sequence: CASSHGAGGWNEQFF.

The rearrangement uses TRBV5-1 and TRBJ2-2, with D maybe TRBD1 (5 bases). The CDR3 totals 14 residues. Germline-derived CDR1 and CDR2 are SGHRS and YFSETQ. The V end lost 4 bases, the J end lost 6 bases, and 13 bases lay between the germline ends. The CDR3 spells CASSGQGLAGELFF. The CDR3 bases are TGCGCCAGCAGCGGTCAGGGCCTGGCCGGGGAGCTGTTTTTT.

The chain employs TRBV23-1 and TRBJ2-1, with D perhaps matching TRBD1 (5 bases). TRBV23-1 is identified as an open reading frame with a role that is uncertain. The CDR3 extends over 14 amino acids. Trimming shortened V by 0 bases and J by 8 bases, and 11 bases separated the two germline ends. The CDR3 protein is CASSQSQGWHEQFF. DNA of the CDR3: TGCGCCAGCAGTCAATCGCAGGGATGGCATGAGCAGTTCTTC.

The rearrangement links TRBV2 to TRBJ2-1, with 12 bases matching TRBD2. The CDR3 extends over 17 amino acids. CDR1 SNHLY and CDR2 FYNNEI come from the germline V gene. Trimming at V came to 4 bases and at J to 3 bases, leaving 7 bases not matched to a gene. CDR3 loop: CASSVRRTSGDYNEQFF. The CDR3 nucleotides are TGTGCCAGCAGTGTACGACGGACTAGCGGGGACTACAATGAGCAGTTCTTC.

The CDR3 sequence: CASSRSQQGTEQFF. The CDR3 DNA reads as TGTGCCAGCTCACGATCACAACAGGGGACTGAGCAGTTCTTC. V and J are TRBV18 and TRBJ2-1; the match to TRBD1 covers 7 bases. From germline, CDR1 is KGHSH and CDR2 LQKENI. Losses at the gene ends were 4 bases for V and 9 bases for J; bases not matched to a gene: 9. The CDR3 covers 14 residues.

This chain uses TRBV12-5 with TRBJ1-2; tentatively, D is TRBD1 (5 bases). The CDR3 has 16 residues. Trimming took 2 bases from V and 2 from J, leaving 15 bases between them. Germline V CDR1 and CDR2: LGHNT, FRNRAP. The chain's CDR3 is CASGLWGEAGNYGYTF. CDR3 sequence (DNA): TGTGCTAGTGGTTTGTGGGGGGAAGCGGGCAACTATGGCTACACCTTC. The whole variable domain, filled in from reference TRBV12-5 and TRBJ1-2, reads DARVTQTPRHKVTEMGQEVTMRCQPILGHNTVFWYRQTMMQGLELLAYFRNRAPLDDSGMPKDRFSAEMPDATLATLKIQPSEPRDSAVYFCASGLWGEAGNYGYTFGSGTRLTVV.

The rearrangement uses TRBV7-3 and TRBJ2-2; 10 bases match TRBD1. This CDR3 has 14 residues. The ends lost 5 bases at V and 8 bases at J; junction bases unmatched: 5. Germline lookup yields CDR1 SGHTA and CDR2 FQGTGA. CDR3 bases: TGTGCCAGCAGCCGGGACAGGGGAGTTGGGGAGCTGTTTTTT. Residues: CASSRDRGVGELFF.

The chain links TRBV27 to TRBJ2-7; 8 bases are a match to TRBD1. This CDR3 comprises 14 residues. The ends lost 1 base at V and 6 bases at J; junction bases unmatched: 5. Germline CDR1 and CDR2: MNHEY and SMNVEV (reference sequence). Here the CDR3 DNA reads TGTGCCAGCAGTTTATACAGGGGGGCTGGCGAGCAGTACTTC. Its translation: CASSLYRGAGEQYF.

CDR3 amino acids: CASSETYSNQPQHF. In nucleotides, the CDR3 is TGTGCCAGCAGTGAGACATATAGCAATCAGCCCCAGCATTTT. V is TRBV2 and J is TRBJ1-5; no reliable D call. The CDR3 is 14 residues long. Germline V gives CDR1 SNHLY, CDR2 FYNNEI. V was clipped by 3 bases and J by 0 bases, with 6 bases between them. Full variable domain (missing parts from reference TRBV2 and TRBJ1-5): EPEVTQTPSHQVTQMGQEVILRCVPISNHLYFYWYRQILGQKVEFLVSFYNNEISEKSEIFDDQFSVERPDGSNFTLKIRSTKLEDSAMYFCASSETYSNQPQHFGDGTRLSIL.

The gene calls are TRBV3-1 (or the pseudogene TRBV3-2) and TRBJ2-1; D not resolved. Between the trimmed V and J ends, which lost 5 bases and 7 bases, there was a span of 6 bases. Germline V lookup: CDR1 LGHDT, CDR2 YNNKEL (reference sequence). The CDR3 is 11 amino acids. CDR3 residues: CASSALNEQFF. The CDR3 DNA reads TGTGCCAGCAGCGCTCTAAATGAGCAGTTCTTC.

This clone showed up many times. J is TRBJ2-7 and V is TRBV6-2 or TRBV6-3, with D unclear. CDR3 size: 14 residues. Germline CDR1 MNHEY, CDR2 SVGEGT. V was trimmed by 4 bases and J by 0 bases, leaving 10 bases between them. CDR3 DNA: TGTGCCAGCAGTTGGCAGTGGAGCTCCTACGAGCAGTACTTC. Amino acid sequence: CASSWQWSSYEQYF.

CDR3 protein: CASSRGQSSYNEQFF. CDR3 nucleotides: TGTGCCAGCAGTCGAGGACAGAGCTCCTACAATGAGCAGTTCTTC. This chain links TRBV6-5 with TRBJ2-1; TRBD1 is a possible D gene (6 bases). This CDR3 region has 15 residues. Per the germline V gene, CDR1 is MNHEY and CDR2 is SVGAGI. V was shortened by 5 bases and J by 0 bases, with 11 bases between the two germline ends.

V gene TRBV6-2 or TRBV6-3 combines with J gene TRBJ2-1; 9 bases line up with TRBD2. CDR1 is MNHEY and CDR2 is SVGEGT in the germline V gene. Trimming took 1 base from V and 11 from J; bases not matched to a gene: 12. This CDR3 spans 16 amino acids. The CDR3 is CASSYLVAGAMGKQFF. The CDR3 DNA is TGTGCCAGCAGTTACTTGGTAGCGGGAGCCATGGGGAAGCAGTTCTTC.

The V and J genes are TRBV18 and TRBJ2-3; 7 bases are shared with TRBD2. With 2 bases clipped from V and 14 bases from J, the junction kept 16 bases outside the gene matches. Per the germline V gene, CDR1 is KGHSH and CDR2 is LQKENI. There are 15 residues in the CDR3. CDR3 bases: TGTGCCAGCTCACCATCCCCGCCCCCGGGACTACCTGTGTATTTT. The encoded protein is CASSPSPPPGLPVYF.

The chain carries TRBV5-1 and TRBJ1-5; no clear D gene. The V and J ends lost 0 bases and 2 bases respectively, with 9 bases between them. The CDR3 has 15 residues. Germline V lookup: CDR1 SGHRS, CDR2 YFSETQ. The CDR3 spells CASSLGGRGNQPQHF. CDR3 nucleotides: TGCGCCAGCAGCTTGGGCGGCCGGGGCAATCAGCCCCAGCATTTT.

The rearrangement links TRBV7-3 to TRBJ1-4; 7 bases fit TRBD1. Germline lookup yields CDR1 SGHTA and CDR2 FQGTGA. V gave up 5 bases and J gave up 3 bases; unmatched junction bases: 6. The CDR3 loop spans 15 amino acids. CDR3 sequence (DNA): TGTGCCAGCAGCGCACAGGGGATACCTAATGAAAAACTGTTTTTT. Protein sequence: CASSAQGIPNEKLFF. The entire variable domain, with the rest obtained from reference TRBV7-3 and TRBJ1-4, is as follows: GAGVSQTPSNKVTEKGKYVELRCDPISGHTALYWYRQSLGQGPEFLIYFQGTGAADDSGLPNDRFFAVRPEGSVSTLKIQRTERGDSAVYLCASSAQGIPNEKLFFGSGTQLSVL.

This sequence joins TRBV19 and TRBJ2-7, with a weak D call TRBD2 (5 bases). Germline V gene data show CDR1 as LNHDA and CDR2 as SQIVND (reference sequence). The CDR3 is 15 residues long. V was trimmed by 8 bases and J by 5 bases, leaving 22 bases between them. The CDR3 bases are TGTGCCAGTCGCGCCGGTTTCGGCCCCGGGGACGAGCAGTACTTC. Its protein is CASRAGFGPGDEQYF.

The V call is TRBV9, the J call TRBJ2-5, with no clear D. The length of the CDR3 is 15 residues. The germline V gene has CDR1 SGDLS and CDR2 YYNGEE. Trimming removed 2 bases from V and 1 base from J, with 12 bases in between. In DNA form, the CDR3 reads TGTGCCAGCAGCGTCCTAGGCCTTCCCCAAGAGACCCAGTACTTC. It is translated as CASSVLGLPQETQYF.